This TCR beta chain was identified during a study of shared clonotypes between healthy human individuals. At the deep level, the assay was run. About 200 ng DNA, around 30,000 T cell genomes, went into each sorted-subset replicate PCR. The table came from immunoSEQ multiplex PCR; TCRdb's copy has only in-frame clones and leaves some out. Of roughly 170,000 clones listed, about 66% are singletons. Input material: memory CD4+ T cells sorted from blood. Indicated subset: CD45RA-negative fraction. The TCR comes from a young man in good health.

Here the CDR3 reads CASSEERTGGSEQYF. DNA for the CDR3: TGTGCCAGCAGTGAAGAGAGGACAGGGGGAAGCGAGCAGTACTTC. The J gene is TRBJ2-7, the V gene TRBV2; 10 nucleotides agree with TRBD1. The germline V gene encodes CDR1 SNHLY and CDR2 FYNNEI. The CDR3 is 15 amino acids. Trimming removed 1 base from V and 6 bases from J; junction bases left unmatched: 6. The full variable domain, in which reference TRBV2 and TRBJ2-7 provide the parts outside the CDR3, is EPEVTQTPSHQVTQMGQEVILRCVPISNHLYFYWYRQILGQKVEFLVSFYNNEISEKSEIFDDQFSVERPDGSNFTLKIRSTKLEDSAMYFCASSEERTGGSEQYFGPGTRLTVT.